This TCR beta chain is drawn from a study of shared clonotypes between healthy human individuals. The study, taken as a whole, reports: The expectation was that sequencing depth would affect clonotype sharing among donors. Sharing across a few donors was seen in roughly 5% of naive CD4 clonotypes. What limited the represented genetic and exposure-history diversity was the small number of donors.

The CDR3 is 13 amino acids. The V and J ends lost 9 bases and 3 bases, in that order; junction bases with no gene match: 4. CDR1 is MDHEN and CDR2 is SYDVKM in the germline V gene. On this clone itself: The target antigen is unknown.

Produced via immunoSEQ multiplex PCR; TCRdb's table is partial and in-frame only. The sample includes about 2.2 million clones, around 95% of them seen just once. Only CD45RO-negative cells positively selected for CCR7 counted as naive CD8 cells, so terminally differentiated effector memory CD45RA+ cells were excluded. The TCR sequence derives from a man aged 18 to 30 in good health. Some clones in this sample may be carry-over from other donors' samples. Sequencing was done on a sample of naive CD8+ T cells from PBMCs. The gene calls are TRBV28 and TRBJ1-4; 7 positions agree with TRBD1. The DNA for the CDR3 is TGTGCCAGTACGACAGGGTCTAATGAAAAACTGTTTTTT. Its protein product is CASTTGSNEKLFF.